The 20 T cell receptor beta chains reported below all come from one sample, sequenced in a study of response to subunit inactivated influenza vaccine. TCRdb redid the calling of the RT-PCR reads with MiXCR, one entry per CDR3 protein. This table has roughly 570,000 distinct CDR3 sequences, around 13% appearing once. Specimen: PBMCs from blood, collected roughly 6 weeks after vaccination. Receptors were obtained from a man in his fifties or sixties who received an inactivated influenza vaccine.

This clonotype was seen a handful of times. The chain has TRBV20-1 and TRBJ2-2; 7 nucleotides align to TRBD2. Germline CDR1 reads DFQATT; CDR2 reads SNEGSKA (reference sequence). This CDR3 region has 16 residues. Trimming at V came to 0 bases and at J to 6 bases, leaving 10 bases not matched to a gene. The CDR3 loop is CSARDGTGGRSGELFF. DNA for the CDR3: TGCAGTGCTAGAGATGGAACGGGAGGCCGCTCCGGGGAGCTGTTTTTT.

This clonotype was picked up many times. This chain connects TRBV6-5 to TRBJ2-1; 8 nucleotides agree with TRBD2. CDR1 is MNHEY, CDR2 SVGAGI, per germline. This CDR3 contains 16 residues. V was clipped by 2 bases and J by 2 bases; unmatched bases: 5. Here the CDR3 reads CASSYAGGGTYNEQFF. The CDR3 bases are TGTGCCAGCAGTTACGCCGGGGGGGGGACCTACAATGAGCAGTTCTTC.

This clonotype was counted ten times or more. The J gene is TRBJ2-7, the V gene TRBV4-2, with a possible D match to TRBD1 (5 bases). Germline V gene data show CDR1 as LGHNA and CDR2 as YNFKEQ. Trimming stripped 4 bases from V and 0 bases from J, with 10 bases between. This CDR3 is built from 14 residues. CDR3 sequence: CASSRGALSYEQYF. CDR3 in DNA: TGTGCCAGCAGCCGGGGCGCTCTCTCCTACGAGCAGTACTTC.

The chain carries TRBV20-1 and TRBJ2-3; 11 bases align to TRBD2. V shed 1 base, J shed 3 bases, and the junction held 3 bases outside the gene matches. The V gene's germline CDR1 is DFQATT and CDR2 SNEGSKA (reference sequence). The CDR3 has 15 residues. The CDR3: CSARAASGRTDTQYF. The CDR3, as DNA: TGCAGTGCTAGAGCGGCTAGCGGGAGGACAGATACGCAGTATTTT.

This clonotype has just a few counts. The chain recombines TRBV20-1 with TRBJ1-1; D may be TRBD1 (6 bases). V shed 3 bases and J shed 0 bases, with 11 bases lying between them. The CDR3 totals 14 residues. CDR1 DFQATT and CDR2 SNEGSKA come from the germline V gene (reference sequence). For the CDR3, the DNA is TGCAGTGCTAGGCGGGGACAAATGAACACTGAAGCTTTCTTT. Translating it yields CSARRGQMNTEAFF.

This clonotype was counted between two and nine times. V and J are TRBV3-1 and TRBJ2-5, with 9 positions matching TRBD1. The ends lost 4 bases at V and 13 bases at J; junction bases unmatched: 10. CDR3 length equals 13 residues. The germline V gene encodes CDR1 LGHDT and CDR2 YNNKEL (reference sequence). The CDR3 DNA reads as TGTGCCAGCAGCCGTTCGGACAGGGGACTTTTGTACTTC. It translates to CASSRSDRGLLYF.

V usage is TRBV12-3 or TRBV12-4 and J usage is TRBJ1-5, with 7 nucleotides matching TRBD1. Germline trimming cut 5 bases from V and 5 bases from J; bases unmatched to any gene: 9. The CDR3 covers 15 residues. The CDR3 protein is CASSRTGDYDQPQHF. Here the CDR3 DNA reads TGTGCCAGCAGTCGTACAGGGGACTACGATCAGCCCCAGCATTTT.

The sample holds a few counts of this clonotype. V and J are TRBV6-5 and TRBJ1-5; D remains unclear. The ends were cut back, 0 bases at V and 4 bases at J, with 10 bases in the middle. Germline V gene data show CDR1 as MNHEY and CDR2 as SVGAGI. This CDR3 region has 15 residues. The CDR3 bases are TGTGCCAGCAGTTACTCGTCCGGGGAAAATCAGCCCCAGCATTTT. It encodes CASSYSSGENQPQHF.

The CDR3 DNA is TGCAGCTCCGGACAGGGGAATGGCTACACCTTC. It codes for CSSGQGNGYTF. The gene calls are TRBV29-1 and TRBJ1-2; 9 positions match TRBD1. This CDR3 spans 11 amino acids. CDR1 is SQVTM and CDR2 is ANQGSEA in the germline V gene. After removal of 8 bases from V and 6 bases from J, the junction contained 4 bases not matched to a gene.

This clonotype was seen a handful of times. This chain links TRBV5-1 with TRBJ1-1; perhaps TRBD1 as D (6 bases). V lost 4 bases, J lost 4 bases, and 14 bases lay in between. Germline CDR1 and CDR2: SGHRS and YFSETQ. The CDR3 has 14 residues. CDR3 protein: CASSTTGLGTEAFF. The CDR3 DNA is TGCGCCAGCAGCACCACAGGGCTCGGCACTGAAGCTTTCTTT.

This clonotype was counted many times. The rearrangement uses TRBV6-5 and TRBJ2-1, with 15 bases matching TRBD2. Germline V CDR1 and CDR2: MNHEY, SVGAGI. With 4 bases clipped from V and 9 bases from J, the junction kept 4 bases outside the gene matches. This CDR3 is built from 15 residues. This chain's CDR3 is CASSLGTSGRSEQFF. The CDR3 region has the DNA TGTGCCAGCAGTTTAGGGACTAGCGGGAGGAGTGAGCAGTTCTTC.

There are a few counts of this clonotype. The rearrangement uses TRBV10-3 and TRBJ2-3; 9 bases agree with TRBD2. CDR3 length: 15 residues. Germline V lookup: CDR1 ENHRY, CDR2 SYGVKD. V lost 4 bases, J lost 0 bases, and 2 bases stayed unmatched. CDR3 DNA: TGTGCCATCAGTGGGGGGACTAGCAGCACAGATACGCAGTATTTT. Protein: CAISGGTSSTDTQYF.

This clonotype has just a few counts. This rearrangement joins TRBV28 to TRBJ1-6, with a weak D call TRBD1 (6 bases). Between the trimmed V and J ends, which lost 7 bases and 7 bases, there was a span of 23 bases. The V gene's germline CDR1 is MDHEN and CDR2 SYDVKM. This CDR3 spans 17 amino acids. The CDR3 nucleotides are TGTGCCAGCACCGATCGCGCAGGGGCGATGAGGAATTCACCCCTCCACTTT. As protein: CASTDRAGAMRNSPLHF.

This clonotype was observed many times. In DNA form, the CDR3 reads TGTGCCAGCAGCTTATTCGGTGAAGATACGCAGTATTTT. This sequence encodes CASSLFGEDTQYF. This sequence joins TRBV7-2 and TRBJ2-3; D call uncertain. The CDR3 spans 13 residues. Germline CDR1 is SGHTA and CDR2 is FQGNSA. The germline V and J ends were trimmed by 2 bases and 5 bases, with 8 bases remaining between them.

This clonotype occurred a few times. V gene TRBV5-5 combines with J gene TRBJ2-7; D gene uncertain. Germline V gene data show CDR1 as SGHKS and CDR2 as YYEKEE (reference sequence). Trimming shortened V by 6 bases and J by 0 bases, and 19 bases separated the two germline ends. There are 16 residues in the CDR3. This CDR3 is CASNPGTGHSSYEQYF. The CDR3 nucleotides are TGTGCCAGCAACCCCGGAACGGGCCATAGCTCCTACGAGCAGTACTTC.

The V gene is TRBV6-1, the J gene TRBJ2-7; 7 bases align to TRBD1. Germline V lookup: CDR1 MNHNS, CDR2 SASEGT. After removal of 5 bases from V and 2 bases from J, the junction contained 6 bases not matched to a gene. The CDR3 length is 14 residues. CDR3 in DNA: TGTGCCAGCAGTCCCAGGGGGTCTCCCTACGAGCAGTACTTC. It specifies CASSPRGSPYEQYF.

V usage is TRBV12-3 or TRBV12-4 and J usage is TRBJ2-3; TRBD2 is a possible D gene (6 bases). The V gene lost 9 bases and the J gene lost 0 bases, with 13 bases spanning the gap. The CDR3 contains 14 residues. CDR3 in DNA: TGTGCCAGTCTCGGGGGTCCGAGCACAGATACGCAGTATTTT. Its protein is CASLGGPSTDTQYF.

This clonotype has a handful of counts. The chain joins TRBV25-1 to TRBJ2-3; 12 nucleotides line up with TRBD2. V lost 3 bases to trimming and J lost 4 bases; unmatched junction nucleotides: 8. CDR1 and CDR2 (germline): MGHDK, SYGVNS. The length of the CDR3 is 17 residues. CDR3 amino acids: CASSDHPSGRASDTQYF. The DNA of the CDR3 is TGTGCCAGCAGTGATCATCCTAGCGGGAGGGCATCAGATACGCAGTATTTT.

This clonotype has ten or more counts. CDR3 sequence reads: CSAPPGTPGYNEQFF. The CDR3 DNA sequence: TGCAGTGCTCCACCCGGGACCCCTGGGTACAATGAGCAGTTCTTC. The chain has TRBV20-1 and TRBJ2-1, with D possibly being TRBD1 or TRBD2 (5 bases each). Germline CDR1 DFQATT, CDR2 SNEGSKA (reference sequence). V lost 5 bases to trimming and J lost 4 bases, with 18 bases between them. The CDR3 extends over 15 amino acids.

V and J are TRBV20-1 and TRBJ2-1, with 11 bases identical to TRBD2. Germline CDR1 reads DFQATT; CDR2 reads SNEGSKA (reference sequence). The CDR3 is 15 residues long. J was trimmed by 1 base and V by 6 bases; bases with no gene match: 5. CDR3 amino acids: CSAGGTSGSYNEQFF. The CDR3, as DNA: TGCAGTGCCGGAGGGACTAGCGGATCCTACAATGAGCAGTTCTTC.